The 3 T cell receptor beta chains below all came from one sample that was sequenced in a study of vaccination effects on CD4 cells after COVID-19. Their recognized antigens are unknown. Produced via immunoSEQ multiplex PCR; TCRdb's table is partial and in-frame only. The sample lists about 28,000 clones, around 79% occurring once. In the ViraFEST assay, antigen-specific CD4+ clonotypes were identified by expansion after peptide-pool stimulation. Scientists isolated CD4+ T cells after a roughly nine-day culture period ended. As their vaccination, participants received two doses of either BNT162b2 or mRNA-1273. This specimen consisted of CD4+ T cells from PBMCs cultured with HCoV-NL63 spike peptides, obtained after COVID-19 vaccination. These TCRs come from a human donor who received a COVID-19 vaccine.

The chain's CDR3 is CASSMGGIDNQPQHF. CDR3 DNA: TGTGCCAGTAGTATGGGGGGTATCGATAATCAGCCCCAGCATTTT. This chain uses TRBV19 with TRBJ1-5; TRBD1 is a possible D gene (5 bases). CDR1 LNHDA and CDR2 SQIVND come from the germline V gene (reference sequence). CDR3 size: 15 residues. Trimming removed 3 bases at V and 4 bases at J, with 13 bases between.

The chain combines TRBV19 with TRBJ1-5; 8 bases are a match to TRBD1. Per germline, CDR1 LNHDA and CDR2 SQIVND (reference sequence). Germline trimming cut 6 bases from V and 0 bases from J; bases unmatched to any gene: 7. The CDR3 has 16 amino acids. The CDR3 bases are TGTGCCAGTAGCGACAGGGGACCTTATAGCAATCAGCCCCAGCATTTT. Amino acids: CASSDRGPYSNQPQHF.

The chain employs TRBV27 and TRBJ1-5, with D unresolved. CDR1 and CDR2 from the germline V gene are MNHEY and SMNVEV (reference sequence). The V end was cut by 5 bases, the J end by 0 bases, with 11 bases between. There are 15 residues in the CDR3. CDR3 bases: TGTGCCAGCAGTCCCGGGAGGTTTAGCAATCAGCCCCAGCATTTT. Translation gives CASSPGRFSNQPQHF.